This T cell receptor beta chain was captured in a study of cytomegalovirus exposure and HLA in healthy donors. Study summary: Most genotyped donors, 81% of roughly 400, had Caucasian-associated genetic ancestry. Study-level findings and limits: Per a later analysis, HLA-associated TCR beta chains showed more clonal expansion than other, equally common TCR beta chains. Highly shared variants forming one cluster were likely a sequencing artifact.

The CDR3 sequence is 19 residues long. Trimming removed 4 bases from V and 2 bases from J, with 22 bases in between. CDR1 and CDR2 from the germline V gene are SGDLS and YYNGEE. The PCR ran on 60 Vbeta and 13 Jbeta primers. The protocol was immunoSEQ multiplex PCR, while the TCRdb copy is restricted to in-frame clones and leaves out a portion. This table holds 50,000 or so clones, about three quarters found once. Whereas donors were nominally healthy upon sampling, unrecorded immune exposures were probable. Concerning this clone: Its antigen is unidentified.

The sequenced material came from PBMCs. This receptor was taken from a man aged 18 to 29 in good health and CMV-seronegative. This chain connects TRBV9 to TRBJ2-6; D is possibly TRBD1 (6 bases). CDR3 region: CASSPGDPGFGAGANVLTF. Here the CDR3 DNA reads TGTGCCAGCAGCCCAGGGGACCCAGGGTTTGGAGCTGGGGCCAACGTCCTGACTTTC.